This T cell receptor (beta chain) emerged from a study of vaccination and CD4 T cells after COVID-19. The study sequenced cultured CD4+ T cell DNA using the Oncomine TCR Beta short-read assay. Cultured CD4+ T cells yielded the extracted genomic DNA. Each CDR3 protein gets one entry after TCRdb re-called the PCR reads with MiXCR. This sample has approximately 20,000 distinct CDR3 sequences, with approximately 52% found just once. The treatment here: approximately 10-day PBMC culture with coronavirus spike peptide pools or control peptides (ViraFEST assay). Cell culture was performed with under 2.5 million PBMCs per well in the presence of about 11 IU/ml IL-2 and roughly 10 ug/ml peptide pools. CDR1 is MDHEN, CDR2 SYDVKM, per germline. V was pared by 6 bases and J by 4 bases, with 7 bases of the junction left unmatched. The CDR3 consists of 15 residues. In regard to this clonotype: Its antigen is currently unknown.

Sample: CD4+ T cells from blood, cultured in vitro. This clonotype was obtained from a human donor who had recovered from COVID-19. The chain is built from TRBV28 and TRBJ1-5; TRBD1 agrees at 9 bases. CDR3 region: CASSPTGQGNQPQHF. The CDR3, as DNA: TGTGCCAGCAGCCCTACCGGACAGGGGAATCAGCCCCAGCATTTT.